Described below is a single T cell receptor (beta chain) sequence and its context. Antigen specificity is unknown. With 2 bases clipped from V and 0 bases from J, the junction kept 7 bases outside the gene matches. Germline V gene data show CDR1 as MDHEN and CDR2 as SYDVKM. The CDR3 consists of 18 residues. Primers: 60 Vbeta forward and 13 Jbeta reverse. The table came from immunoSEQ multiplex PCR; TCRdb's copy has only in-frame clones and leaves some out. The sample holds about 140,000 clones, 70% to 85% seen once. This entry belongs to a study of cytomegalovirus exposure and HLA in healthy donors. Study results and caveats: The study flagged some 170 TCR beta chains as cytomegalovirus-associated.

The sequenced sample consisted of PBMCs. The genes are TRBV28 and TRBJ1-4; 9 nucleotides agree with TRBD1. The TCR was taken from a woman aged 35 to 49 in good health and CMV-seronegative. CDR3: CASSLRFRTGATNEKLFF. CDR3 bases: TGTGCCAGCAGTTTACGGTTTAGGACAGGGGCAACTAATGAAAAACTGTTTTTT.